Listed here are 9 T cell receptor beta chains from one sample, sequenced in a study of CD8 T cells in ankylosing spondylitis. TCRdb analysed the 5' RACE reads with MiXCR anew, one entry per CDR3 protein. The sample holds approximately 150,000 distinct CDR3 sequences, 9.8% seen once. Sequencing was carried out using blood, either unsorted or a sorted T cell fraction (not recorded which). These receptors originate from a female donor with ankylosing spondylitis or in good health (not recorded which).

In DNA, the CDR3 is TGCAGCGTTGGTAAGGGGCTGAATCAGCCCCAGCATTTT. Translated, it gives CSVGKGLNQPQHF. The chain combines TRBV29-1 with TRBJ1-5; tentative D call: TRBD1 (5 bases). CDR1 is SQVTM and CDR2 is ANQGSEA in the germline V gene. V lost 4 bases and J lost 4, with 11 bases in between. This CDR3 region has 13 residues.

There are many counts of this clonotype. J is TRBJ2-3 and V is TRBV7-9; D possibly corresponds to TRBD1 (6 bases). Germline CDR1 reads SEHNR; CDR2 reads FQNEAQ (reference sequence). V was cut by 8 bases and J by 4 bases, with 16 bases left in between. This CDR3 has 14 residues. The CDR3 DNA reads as TGTGCCAGCGGGGGACACCCACACCCAGATACGCAGTATTTT. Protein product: CASGGHPHPDTQYF.

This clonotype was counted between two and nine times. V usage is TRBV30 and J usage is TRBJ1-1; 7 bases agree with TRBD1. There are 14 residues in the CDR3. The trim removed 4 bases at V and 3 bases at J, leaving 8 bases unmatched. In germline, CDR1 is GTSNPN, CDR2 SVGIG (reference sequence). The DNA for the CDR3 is TGTGCCTGGACGCGGGACAGTGAGTACACTGAAGCTTTCTTT. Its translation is CAWTRDSEYTEAFF. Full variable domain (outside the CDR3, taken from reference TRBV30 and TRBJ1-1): SQTIHQWPATLVQPVGSPLSLECTVEGTSNPNLYWYRQAAGRGLQLLFYSVGIGQISSEVPQNLSASRPQDRQFILSSKKLLLSDSGFYLCAWTRDSEYTEAFFGQGTRLTVV.

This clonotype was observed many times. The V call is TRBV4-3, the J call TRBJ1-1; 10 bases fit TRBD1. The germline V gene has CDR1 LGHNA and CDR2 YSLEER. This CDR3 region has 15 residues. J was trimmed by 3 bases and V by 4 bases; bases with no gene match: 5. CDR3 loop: CASSPGTGEDTEAFF. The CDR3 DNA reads TGCGCCAGCAGCCCGGGGACAGGGGAGGACACTGAAGCTTTCTTT.

The CDR3 DNA sequence: TGTGCCAGCAGTTACCTCCTAGCGGGAGGGCTCCATGAGCAGTTCTTC. Translated: CASSYLLAGGLHEQFF. The chain couples TRBV6-5 to TRBJ2-1, with TRBD2 matching 12 bases. Germline V lookup: CDR1 MNHEY, CDR2 SVGAGI. The CDR3 runs 16 residues. The ends lost 2 bases at V and 8 bases at J; junction bases unmatched: 7.

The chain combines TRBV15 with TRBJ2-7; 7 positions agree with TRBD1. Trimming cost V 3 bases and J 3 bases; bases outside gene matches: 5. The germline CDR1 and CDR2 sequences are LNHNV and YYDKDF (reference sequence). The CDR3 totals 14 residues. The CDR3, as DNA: TGTGCCACCAGCAGGGACAGGCTCGACTACGAGCAGTACTTC. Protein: CATSRDRLDYEQYF. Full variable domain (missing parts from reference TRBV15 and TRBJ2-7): DAMVIQNPRYQVTQFGKPVTLSCSQTLNHNVMYWYQQKSSQAPKLLFHYYDKDFNNEADTPDNFQSRRPNTSFCFLDIRSPGLGDTAMYLCATSRDRLDYEQYFGPGTRLTVT.

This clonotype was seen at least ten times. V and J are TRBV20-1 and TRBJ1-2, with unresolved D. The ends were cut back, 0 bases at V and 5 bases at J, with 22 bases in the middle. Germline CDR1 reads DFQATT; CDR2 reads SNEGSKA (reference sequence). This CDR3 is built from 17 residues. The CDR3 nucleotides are TGCAGTGCTAGAGATCTGGGAATGGAGGTGGGATATTATGGCTACACCTTC. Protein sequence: CSARDLGMEVGYYGYTF.

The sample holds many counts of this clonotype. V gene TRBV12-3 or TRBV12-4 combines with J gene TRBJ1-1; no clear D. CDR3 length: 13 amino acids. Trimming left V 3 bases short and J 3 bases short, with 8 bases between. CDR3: CASSLNSYTEAFF. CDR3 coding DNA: TGTGCCAGCAGTTTGAACAGTTACACTGAAGCTTTCTTT.

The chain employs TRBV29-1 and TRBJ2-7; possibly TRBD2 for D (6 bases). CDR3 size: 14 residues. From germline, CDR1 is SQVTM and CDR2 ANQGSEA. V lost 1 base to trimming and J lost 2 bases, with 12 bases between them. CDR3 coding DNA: TGCAGCGTTGAAGGGGAGGACACGGCCTACGAGCAGTACTTC. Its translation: CSVEGEDTAYEQYF.